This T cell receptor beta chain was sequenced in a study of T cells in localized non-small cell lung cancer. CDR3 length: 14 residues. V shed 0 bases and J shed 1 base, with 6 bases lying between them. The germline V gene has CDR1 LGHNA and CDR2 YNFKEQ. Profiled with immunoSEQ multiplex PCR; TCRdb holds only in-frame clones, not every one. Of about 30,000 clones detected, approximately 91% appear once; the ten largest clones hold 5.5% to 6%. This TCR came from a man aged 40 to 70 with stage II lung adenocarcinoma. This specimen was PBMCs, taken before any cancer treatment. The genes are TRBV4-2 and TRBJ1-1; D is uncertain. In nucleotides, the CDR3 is TGTGCCAGCAGCCAAGATCGGCAGAACACTGAAGCTTTCTTT. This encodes CASSQDRQNTEAFF.